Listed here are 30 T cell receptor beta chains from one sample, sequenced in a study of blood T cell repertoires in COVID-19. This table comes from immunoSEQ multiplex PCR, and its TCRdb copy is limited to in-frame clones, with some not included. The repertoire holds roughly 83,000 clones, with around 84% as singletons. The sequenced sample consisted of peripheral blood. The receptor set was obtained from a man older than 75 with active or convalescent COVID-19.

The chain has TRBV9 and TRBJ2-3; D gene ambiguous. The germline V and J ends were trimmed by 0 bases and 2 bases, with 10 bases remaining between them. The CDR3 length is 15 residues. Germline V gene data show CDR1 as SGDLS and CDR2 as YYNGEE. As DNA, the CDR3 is TGTGCCAGCAGCGTAGGTCCCGCCTACACAGATACGCAGTATTTT. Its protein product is CASSVGPAYTDTQYF.

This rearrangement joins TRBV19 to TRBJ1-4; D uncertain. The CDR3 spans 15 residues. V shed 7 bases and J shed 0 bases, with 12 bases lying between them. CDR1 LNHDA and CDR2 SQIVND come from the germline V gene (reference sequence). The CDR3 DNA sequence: TGTGCCAGTAAAGCCGACACTTCAACTAATGAAAAACTGTTTTTT. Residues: CASKADTSTNEKLFF.

This chain's CDR3 is CASSDAGDLLLRGYGYTF. The CDR3 DNA follows: TGTGCCAGCAGTGACGCGGGGGACCTACTACTGCGCGGCTATGGCTACACCTTC. J is TRBJ1-2 and V is TRBV6-4, with a weak D call TRBD1 (5 bases). V was trimmed by 2 bases and J by 4 bases, leaving 23 bases between them. In germline, CDR1 is MRHNA, CDR2 SNTAGT. The CDR3 is made up of 18 amino acids.

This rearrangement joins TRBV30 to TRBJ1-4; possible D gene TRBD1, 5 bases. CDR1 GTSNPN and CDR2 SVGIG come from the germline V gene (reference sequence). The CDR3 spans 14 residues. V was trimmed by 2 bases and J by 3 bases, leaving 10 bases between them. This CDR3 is CAWSTGVANEKLFF. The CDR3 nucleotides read TGTGCCTGGAGTACGGGGGTTGCTAATGAAAAACTGTTTTTT.

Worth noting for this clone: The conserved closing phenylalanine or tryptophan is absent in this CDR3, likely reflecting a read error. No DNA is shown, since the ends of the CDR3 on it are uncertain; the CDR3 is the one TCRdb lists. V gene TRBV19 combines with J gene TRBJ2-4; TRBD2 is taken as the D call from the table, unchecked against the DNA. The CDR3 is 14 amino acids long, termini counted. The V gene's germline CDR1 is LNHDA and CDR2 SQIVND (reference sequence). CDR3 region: CASSTWGLAGDNSA.

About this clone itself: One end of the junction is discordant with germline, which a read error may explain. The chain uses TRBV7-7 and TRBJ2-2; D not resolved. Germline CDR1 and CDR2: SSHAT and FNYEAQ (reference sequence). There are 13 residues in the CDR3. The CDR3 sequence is CASSLQFTGELFF. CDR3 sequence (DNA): TGTGCTAGCAGCTTACAGTTCACCGGGGAGCTGTTTTTT. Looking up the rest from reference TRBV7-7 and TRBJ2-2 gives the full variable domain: GAGVSQSPRYKVTKRGQDVTLRCDPISSHATLYWYQQALGQGPEFLTYFNYEAQPDKSGLPSDRFSAERPEGSISTLTIQRTEQRDSAMYRCASSLQFTGELFFGEGSRLTVL.

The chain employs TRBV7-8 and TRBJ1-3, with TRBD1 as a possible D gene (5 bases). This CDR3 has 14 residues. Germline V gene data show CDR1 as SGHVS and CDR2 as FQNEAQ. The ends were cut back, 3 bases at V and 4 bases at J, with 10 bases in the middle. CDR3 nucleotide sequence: TGTGCCAGCAGCTTTCAGGGCGTAGGAAACACCATATATTTT. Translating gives CASSFQGVGNTIYF.

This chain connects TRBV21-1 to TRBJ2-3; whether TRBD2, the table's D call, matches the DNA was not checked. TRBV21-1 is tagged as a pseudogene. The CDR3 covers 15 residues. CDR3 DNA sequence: TGTGCCAGCGTTTTTTCTAGCGGGAGGAGGGATACGCAGTATTTT. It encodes CASVFSSGRRDTQYF.

The DNA of the CDR3 is TGTGCCAGCAGCGTAGATCGTACTAACTATGGCTACACCTTC. As protein: CASSVDRTNYGYTF. V is TRBV9 and J is TRBJ1-2; D unclear. The CDR3 runs to 14 residues. Trimming took 0 bases from V and 0 from J, leaving 6 bases between them. Germline assignment: CDR1 SGDLS and CDR2 YYNGEE. Variable domain in full (rest from reference TRBV9 and TRBJ1-2): DSGVTQTPKHLITATGQRVTLRCSPRSGDLSVYWYQQSLDQGLQFLIQYYNGEERAKGNILERFSAQQFPDLHSELNLSSLELGDSALYFCASSVDRTNYGYTFGSGTRLTVV.

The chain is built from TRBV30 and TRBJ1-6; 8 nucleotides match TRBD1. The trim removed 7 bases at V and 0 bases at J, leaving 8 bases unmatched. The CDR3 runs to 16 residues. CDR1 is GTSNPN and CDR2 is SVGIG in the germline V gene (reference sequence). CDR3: CAYTGGASSYNSPLHF. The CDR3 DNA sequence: TGTGCCTATACAGGGGGTGCTAGCTCCTATAATTCACCCCTCCACTTT.

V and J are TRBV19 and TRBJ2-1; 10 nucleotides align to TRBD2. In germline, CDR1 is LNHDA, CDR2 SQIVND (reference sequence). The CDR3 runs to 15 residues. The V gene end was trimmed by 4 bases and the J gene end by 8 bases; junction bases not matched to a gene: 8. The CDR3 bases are TGTGCCAGTAGTACTAGCGGGAGTGGGAGCGATGAGCAGTTCTTC. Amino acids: CASSTSGSGSDEQFF.

The CDR3 DNA follows: TGTGCCAGCAGCTGGAGGGGGGGGCCGAACACTGAAGCTTTCTTT. It encodes CASSWRGGPNTEAFF. The chain uses TRBV5-6 and TRBJ1-1; perhaps TRBD1 as D (6 bases). V lost 3 bases and J 1 base, leaving 13 bases between the germline ends. CDR3 length equals 15 residues. The germline V gene encodes CDR1 SGHDT and CDR2 YYEEEE.

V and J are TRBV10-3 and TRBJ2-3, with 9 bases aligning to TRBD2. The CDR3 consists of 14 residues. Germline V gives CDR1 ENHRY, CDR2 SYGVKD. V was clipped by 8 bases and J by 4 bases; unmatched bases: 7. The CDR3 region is CAIGAGGPSDTQYF. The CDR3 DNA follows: TGTGCCATCGGGGCGGGAGGGCCCTCAGATACGCAGTATTTT.

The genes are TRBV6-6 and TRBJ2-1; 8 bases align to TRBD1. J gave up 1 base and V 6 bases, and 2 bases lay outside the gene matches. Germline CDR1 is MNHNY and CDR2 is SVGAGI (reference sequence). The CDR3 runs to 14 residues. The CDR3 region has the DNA TGTGCCAGCAGGGACAGGGAATCCTACAATGAGCAGTTCTTC. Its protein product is CASRDRESYNEQFF.

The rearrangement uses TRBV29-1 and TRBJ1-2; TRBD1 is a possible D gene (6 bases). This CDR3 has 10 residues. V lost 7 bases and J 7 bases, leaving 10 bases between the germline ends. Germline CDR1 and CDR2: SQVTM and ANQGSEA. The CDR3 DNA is TGCAGCGGATACAGGGCTGGCTACACCTTC. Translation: CSGYRAGYTF.

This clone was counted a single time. The DNA for the CDR3 is TGTGCCAGCAGTGAACTGGGTACAGGGGGCTATAGGGATACGCAGTATTTT. Amino acids: CASSELGTGGYRDTQYF. V and J are TRBV6-1 and TRBJ2-3, with 9 bases lining up with TRBD1. The CDR3 has 17 residues. Germline V lookup: CDR1 MNHNS, CDR2 SASEGT. With 2 bases clipped from V and 6 bases from J, the junction kept 12 bases outside the gene matches.

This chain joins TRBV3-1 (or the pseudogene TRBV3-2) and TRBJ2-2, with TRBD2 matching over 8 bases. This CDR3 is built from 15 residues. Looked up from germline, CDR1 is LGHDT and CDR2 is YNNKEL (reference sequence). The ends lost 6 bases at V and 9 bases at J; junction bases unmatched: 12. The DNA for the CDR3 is TGTGCCAGCAGACCATCGGGGGGGGCTTTCCGGGAGCTGTTTTTT. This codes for CASRPSGGAFRELFF.

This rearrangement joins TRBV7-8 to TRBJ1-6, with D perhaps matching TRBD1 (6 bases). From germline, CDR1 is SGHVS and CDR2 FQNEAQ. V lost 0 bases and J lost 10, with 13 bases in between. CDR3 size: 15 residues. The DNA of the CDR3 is TGTGCCAGCAGCTTAGCACAGGGAGCAGACTCACCCCTCCACTTT. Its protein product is CASSLAQGADSPLHF.

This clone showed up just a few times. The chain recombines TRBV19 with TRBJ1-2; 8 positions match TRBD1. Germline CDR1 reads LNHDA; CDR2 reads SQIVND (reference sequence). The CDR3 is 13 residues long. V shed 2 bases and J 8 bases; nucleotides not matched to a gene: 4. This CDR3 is CASSIQGAGGYTF. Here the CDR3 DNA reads TGTGCCAGTAGTATACAGGGGGCGGGAGGCTACACCTTC. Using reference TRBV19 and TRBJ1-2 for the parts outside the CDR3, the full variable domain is DGGITQSPKYLFRKEGQNVTLSCEQNLNHDAMYWYRQDPGQGLRLIYYSQIVNDFQKGDIAEGYSVSREKKESFPLTVTSAQKNPTAFYLCASSIQGAGGYTFGSGTRLTVV.

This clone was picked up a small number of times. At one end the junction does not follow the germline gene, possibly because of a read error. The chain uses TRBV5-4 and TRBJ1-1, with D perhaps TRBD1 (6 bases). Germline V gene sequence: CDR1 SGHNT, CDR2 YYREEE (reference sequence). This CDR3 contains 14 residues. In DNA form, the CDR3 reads TGTGCCAGCAGTTTGGGGGGCCCTGGCACTGAAGCTTTCTTT. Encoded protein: CASSLGGPGTEAFF.

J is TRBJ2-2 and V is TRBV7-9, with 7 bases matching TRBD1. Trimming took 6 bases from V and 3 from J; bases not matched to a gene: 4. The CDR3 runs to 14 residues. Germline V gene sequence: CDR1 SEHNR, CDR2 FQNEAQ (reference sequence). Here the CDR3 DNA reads TGTGCCAGCAGTTATACAGGGGACACCGGGGAGCTGTTTTTT. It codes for CASSYTGDTGELFF. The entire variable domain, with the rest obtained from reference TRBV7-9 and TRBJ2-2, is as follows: DTGVSQNPRHKITKRGQNVTFRCDPISEHNRLYWYRQTLGQGPEFLTYFQNEAQLEKSRLLSDRFSAERPKGSFSTLEIQRTEQGDSAMYLCASSYTGDTGELFFGEGSRLTVL.

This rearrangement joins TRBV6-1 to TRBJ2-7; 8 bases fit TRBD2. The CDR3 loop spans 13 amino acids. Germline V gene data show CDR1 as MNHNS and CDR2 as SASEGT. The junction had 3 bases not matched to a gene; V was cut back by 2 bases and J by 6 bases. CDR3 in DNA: TGTGCCAGCAGTGAAAGCGGGAGACGCGAGCAGTACGTC. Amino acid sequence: CASSESGRREQYV.

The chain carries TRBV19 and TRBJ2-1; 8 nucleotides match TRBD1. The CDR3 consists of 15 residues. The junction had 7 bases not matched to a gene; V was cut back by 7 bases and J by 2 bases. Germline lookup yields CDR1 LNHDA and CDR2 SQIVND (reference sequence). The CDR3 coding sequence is TGTGCCAGTACCCTGGACAGGGACCCCTACAATGAGCAGTTCTTC. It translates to CASTLDRDPYNEQFF.

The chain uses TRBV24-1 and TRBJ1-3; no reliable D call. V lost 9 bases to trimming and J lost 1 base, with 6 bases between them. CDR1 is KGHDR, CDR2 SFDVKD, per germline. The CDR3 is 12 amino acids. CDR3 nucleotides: TGTGCCACCGAGGGTTCTGGAAACACCATATATTTT. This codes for CATEGSGNTIYF.

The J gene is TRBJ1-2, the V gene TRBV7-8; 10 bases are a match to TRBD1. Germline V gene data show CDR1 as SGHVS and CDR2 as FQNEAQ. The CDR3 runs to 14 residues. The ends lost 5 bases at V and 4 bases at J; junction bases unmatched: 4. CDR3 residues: CASSPRQGAYGYTF. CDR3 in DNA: TGTGCCAGCAGCCCGCGACAGGGGGCCTATGGCTACACCTTC.

CDR3 nucleotide sequence: TGTGCCAGTAGTATAGAACAATTGTCCCGTGGCTACACCTTC. Amino acids: CASSIEQLSRGYTF. The V gene is TRBV19, the J gene TRBJ1-2; D not resolved. The germline V gene encodes CDR1 LNHDA and CDR2 SQIVND (reference sequence). The CDR3 spans 14 residues. Between the trimmed V and J ends, which lost 0 bases and 7 bases, there was a span of 12 bases. Filled out from reference TRBV19 and TRBJ1-2, the complete variable domain reads DGGITQSPKYLFRKEGQNVTLSCEQNLNHDAMYWYRQDPGQGLRLIYYSQIVNDFQKGDIAEGYSVSREKKESFPLTVTSAQKNPTAFYLCASSIEQLSRGYTFGSGTRLTVV.

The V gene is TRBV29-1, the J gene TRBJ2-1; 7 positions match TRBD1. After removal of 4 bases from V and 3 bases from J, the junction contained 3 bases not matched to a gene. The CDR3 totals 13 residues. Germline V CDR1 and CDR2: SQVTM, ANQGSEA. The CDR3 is CSVVWTGYNEQFF. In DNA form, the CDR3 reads TGCAGCGTTGTATGGACAGGCTACAATGAGCAGTTCTTC.

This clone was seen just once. DNA for the CDR3: TGTGCCACACCGGGACAGCAAGCAAGATTCATGAACACTGAAGCTTTCTTT. It encodes CATPGQQARFMNTEAFF. The chain carries TRBV10-3 and TRBJ1-1; 7 bases line up with TRBD1. This CDR3 comprises 17 residues. Per the germline V gene, CDR1 is ENHRY and CDR2 is SYGVKD. V lost 10 bases and J lost 0; bases outside the gene matches: 17.

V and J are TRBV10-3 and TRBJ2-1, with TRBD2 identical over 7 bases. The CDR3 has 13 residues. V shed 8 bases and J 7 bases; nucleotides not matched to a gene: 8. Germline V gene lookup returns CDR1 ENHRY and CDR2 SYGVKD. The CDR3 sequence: CAIGGRAQNEQFF. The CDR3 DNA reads TGTGCCATCGGGGGGAGGGCTCAGAATGAGCAGTTCTTC.

The chain's CDR3 is CASSFGQGANYGYTF. The CDR3 DNA is TGTGCCAGCAGCTTTGGTCAGGGGGCCAACTATGGCTACACCTTC. The genes are TRBV11-2 and TRBJ1-2; 8 bases line up with TRBD1. The CDR3 consists of 15 residues. Germline V gives CDR1 SGHAT, CDR2 FQNNGV. J lost 2 bases, V lost 3 bases, and 5 bases had no gene match.